This is a list of T cell receptor beta chains from one sample in a study of a mutant IDH1 vaccine in newly diagnosed glioma. Measured with immunoSEQ multiplex PCR; TCRdb has only the in-frame clones, and not every one. The data contain tens of thousands of clones, 85% to 90% of them singletons. These receptors' targets are unknown. The starting material was PBMCs, obtained from a glioma patient whose treatment included an IDH1 peptide vaccine. The receptors stem from a woman aged 45-65 years with glioma. The CDR3 runs from the conserved cysteine through the conserved F or W. The order of the fields is clone size, D gene, J gene, V gene, CDR3 protein, CDR3 DNA. A D gene is named only where the DNA matches it firmly. Only some rows state a clone size, as once, few, many or a class for expanded clones.

>.|.|TRBJ1-1|TRBV9
CASSVSPGNTEAFF
TGTGCCAGCAGCGTAAGCCCTGGGAACACTGAAGCTTTCTTT
>once|.|TRBJ2-7|TRBV2
CASALQSSSYEQYF
TGTGCCAGCGCCCTGCAGTCCTCCTCCTACGAGCAGTACTTC
>.|.|TRBJ2-2|TRBV7-9
CASSSARGHGGNTGELFF
TGTGCCAGCAGCTCGGCCCGAGGGCATGGTGGGAACACCGGGGAGCTGTTTTTT
>.|.|TRBJ1-1|TRBV4-2
CASLKRPGDMNTEAFF
TGTGCCAGCCTTAAACGTCCAGGAGACATGAACACTGAAGCTTTCTTT
>.|TRBD2|TRBJ2-7|TRBV7-2
CASRFGGSSGRAREQYF
TGTGCCAGCAGGTTTGGGGGTTCTAGCGGGAGGGCTCGGGAGCAGTACTTC
>once|TRBD1|TRBJ2-7|TRBV28
CASSFPGTGHYEQYF
TGTGCCAGCAGTTTCCCCGGGACAGGGCACTACGAGCAGTACTTC
>.|.|TRBJ2-5|TRBV2
CASSGSYAAGIETQYF
TGTGCCAGCAGTGGTTCGTACGCGGCAGGGATAGAGACCCAGTACTTC
>.|.|TRBJ2-5|TRBV7-9
CASNQGTSGREQYF
TGTGCCAGCAACCAGGGGACCTCCGGGCGTGAGCAGTACTTC
>.|TRBD2|TRBJ2-7|TRBV28
CASSLPGQGLTSGRGYEQYF
TGTGCCAGCAGTCTGCCGGGACAGGGCCTGACTAGCGGGAGGGGGTACGAGCAGTACTTC
>once|.|TRBJ2-1|TRBV18
CASSWPERASYNEQFF
TGTGCCAGCTCGTGGCCGGAGCGGGCGTCCTACAATGAGCAGTTCTTC
>.|.|TRBJ1-1|TRBV10-2
CASSEAPAQGGATEAFF
TGCGCCAGCAGTGAGGCCCCCGCACAGGGTGGAGCCACTGAAGCTTTCTTT
>.|.|TRBJ2-5|TRBV18
CASSPPSKETQYF
TGTGCCAGCTCACCACCCAGCAAAGAGACCCAGTACTTC
>.|TRBD2|TRBJ2-7|TRBV28
CASKGVNRALERGPEQYF
TGTGCCAGCAAAGGGGTAAACCGGGCCCTCGAGCGGGGTCCCGAGCAGTACTTC
>.|TRBD2|TRBJ2-7|TRBV7-9
CASSPPGLAGAYEQYF
TGTGCCAGCAGCCCCCCCGGACTAGCGGGCGCCTACGAGCAGTACTTC
>.|.|TRBJ1-2|TRBV19
CASSIRDTDPARGYTF
TGTGCCAGTAGTATCCGGGACACCGACCCGGCTAGGGGCTACACCTTC
>.|.|TRBJ1-5|TRBV7-9
CASSLVSQGRGQPQHF
TGTGCCAGCAGCTTAGTTTCTCAGGGGCGGGGTCAGCCCCAGCATTTT
>.|TRBD1|TRBJ2-1|TRBV28
CASRQPFGTGGHNEQFF
TGTGCCAGCAGGCAACCCTTTGGGACAGGAGGACACAATGAGCAGTTCTTC
>.|.|TRBJ2-5|TRBV2
CASSEAWETQYF
TGTGCCAGCAGTGAAGCATGGGAGACCCAGTACTTC
>.|.|TRBJ2-1|TRBV28
CASSPFYEQFF
TGTGCCAGCAGCCCATTCTATGAGCAGTTCTTC
>.|.|TRBJ1-6|TRBV28
CASTSLRSSYNSPLHF
TGTGCCAGCACTTCTCTCAGGAGCTCCTATAATTCACCCCTCCACTTT
>.|.|TRBJ2-2|TRBV27
CASTLRANTGELFF
TGTGCCAGCACCTTGAGAGCGAACACCGGGGAGCTGTTTTTT
>.|TRBD2|TRBJ2-7|TRBV15
CATSRGGTSASYEQYF
TGTGCCACCAGCAGAGGCGGGACTAGCGCCTCCTACGAGCAGTACTTC
>.|TRBD1|TRBJ1-1|TRBV5-5
CASSLRLEGAAAFF
TGTGCCAGCAGCTTGCGGCTGGAGGGGGCGGCGGCTTTCTTT
>.|.|TRBJ2-1|TRBV9
CASSVSLLNEQFF
TGTGCCAGCAGCGTAAGTCTACTCAATGAGCAGTTCTTC
>.|.|TRBJ2-7|TRBV6-6
CASRGQGHSYEQYF
TGTGCCAGCAGGGGTCAGGGGCACTCCTACGAGCAGTACTTC
>few|TRBD2|TRBJ2-3|TRBV19
CASSNPGGGTDTQYF
TGTGCCAGTAGTAACCCGGGAGGCGGTACAGATACGCAGTATTTT
>.|.|TRBJ2-1|TRBV29-1
CSAERDEQFF
TGCAGCGCAGAACGGGATGAGCAGTTCTTC
>.|TRBD1|TRBJ1-2|TRBV5-1
CASSPDRGRDGYTF
TGCGCCAGCAGCCCGGACAGGGGTCGGGATGGCTACACCTTC
>.|TRBD1|TRBJ1-5|TRBV10-2
CASWTGGGNQPQHF
TGCGCCAGCTGGACAGGGGGCGGCAATCAGCCCCAGCATTTT
>.|TRBD2|TRBJ2-7|TRBV28
CASSLILAGSYEQYF
TGTGCCAGCAGTTTAATCCTAGCGGGAAGTTACGAGCAGTACTTC
>.|.|TRBJ2-7|TRBV5-4
CASSETGASYEQYF
TGTGCCAGCAGCGAGACAGGCGCCTCCTACGAGCAGTACTTC
>.|.|TRBJ1-2|TRBV5-6
CASSFPGLYGYTF
TGTGCCAGCAGCTTCCCGGGGCTCTATGGCTACACCTTC
>.|.|TRBJ2-1|TRBV5-1
CASSTLYSPGYNEQFF
TGCGCCAGCAGCACCCTGTACAGTCCCGGCTACAATGAGCAGTTCTTC